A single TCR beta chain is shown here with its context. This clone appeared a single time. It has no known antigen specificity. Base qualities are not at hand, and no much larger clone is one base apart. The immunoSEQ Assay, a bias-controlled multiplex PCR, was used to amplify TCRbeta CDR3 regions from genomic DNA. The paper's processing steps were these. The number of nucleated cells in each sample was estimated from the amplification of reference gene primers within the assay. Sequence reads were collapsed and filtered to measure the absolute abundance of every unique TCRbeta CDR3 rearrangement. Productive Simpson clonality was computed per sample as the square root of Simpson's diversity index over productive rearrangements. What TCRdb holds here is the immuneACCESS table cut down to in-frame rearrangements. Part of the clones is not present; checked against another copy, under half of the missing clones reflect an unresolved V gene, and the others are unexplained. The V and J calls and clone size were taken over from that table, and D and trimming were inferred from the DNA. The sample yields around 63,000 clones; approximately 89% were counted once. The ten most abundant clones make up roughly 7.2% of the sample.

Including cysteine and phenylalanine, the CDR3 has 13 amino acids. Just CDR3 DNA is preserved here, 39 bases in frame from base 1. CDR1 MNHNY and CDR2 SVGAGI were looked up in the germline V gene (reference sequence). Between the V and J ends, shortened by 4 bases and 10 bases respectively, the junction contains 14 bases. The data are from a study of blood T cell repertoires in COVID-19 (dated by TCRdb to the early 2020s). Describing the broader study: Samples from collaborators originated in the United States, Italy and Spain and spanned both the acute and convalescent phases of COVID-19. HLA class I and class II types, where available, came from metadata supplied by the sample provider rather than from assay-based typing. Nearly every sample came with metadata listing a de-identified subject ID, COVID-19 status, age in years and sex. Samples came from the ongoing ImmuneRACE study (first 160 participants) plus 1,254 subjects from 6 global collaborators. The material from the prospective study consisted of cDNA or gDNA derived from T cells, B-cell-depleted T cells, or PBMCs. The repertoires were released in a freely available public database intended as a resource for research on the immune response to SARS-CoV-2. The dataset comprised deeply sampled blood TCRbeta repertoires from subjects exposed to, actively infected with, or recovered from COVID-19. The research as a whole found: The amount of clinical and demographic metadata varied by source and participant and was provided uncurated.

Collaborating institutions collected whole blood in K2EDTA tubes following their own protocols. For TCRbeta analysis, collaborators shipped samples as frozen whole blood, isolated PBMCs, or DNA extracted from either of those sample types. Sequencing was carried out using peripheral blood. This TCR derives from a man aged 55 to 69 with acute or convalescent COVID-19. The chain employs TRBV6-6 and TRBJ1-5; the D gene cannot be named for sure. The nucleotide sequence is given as TGTGCCAGCAGTTCAGGCGGAGGTGAACCCCAGCATTTT. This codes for CASSSGGGEPQHF.